This T cell receptor beta chain was observed in a study of cytomegalovirus exposure and HLA in healthy donors. Study-level background: Researchers previously reported finding fewer than 140 million unique TCR beta sequences from around 200 million T cells. Whole-study findings and limits: Accurate HLA-A and HLA-B prediction from TCR beta sequences was reported for most subjects. Later genetic work tied a missense DCLRE1C variant to beta-chain V and J trimming.

This CDR3 spans 14 amino acids. Germline V lookup: CDR1 ENHRY, CDR2 SYGVKD. The junction had 1 base not matched to a gene; V was cut back by 2 bases and J by 9 bases. Notes on this clone: No antigen is known for it.

Use of 60 Vbeta and 13 Jbeta primers characterized the PCR. Clones were sequenced by immunoSEQ multiplex PCR, and TCRdb holds only the in-frame ones, with some missing. The data hold around 150,000 clones, with 70% to 90% observed a single time. The clonotype comes from a man aged 18 to 30 in good health and CMV-seropositive. The chain couples TRBV10-3 to TRBJ1-6; 10 bases fit TRBD1. Sequencing was done on a sample of PBMCs. The CDR3 DNA is TGTGCCATCAGTGAGGGGGACAGGGGTTCACCCCTCCACTTT. It codes for CAISEGDRGSPLHF.